This entry features one T cell receptor (beta chain) sequence. In its sample, this clone was seen a few times. The antigen it binds to is not known. Base qualities are not at hand, and no much larger clone is one base apart. The immunoSEQ hsTCRB v3.0 assay was used at survey level resolution to sequence the TRB variable region. The targeted TRB sequencing depth was roughly 40,000-50,000 T-cell genomes per sample. TRB libraries were pooled and sequenced on an Illumina MiSeq using a v3 150-cycle kit. Under the source paper's analysis protocol: Analysis of repertoires was carried out in R inside a reproducible Nextflow workflow spanning QC, data transformation and analysis. LymphoSeq2, an R package for AIRR-Seq data exploration, was used to implement custom analyses. A few samples yielding fewer than 5000 total TRB sequences were excluded, leaving 188 analyzed HIV repertoires. Among the roughly 190 retained HIV repertoires, 59 were collected before ART initiation and 129 were collected after ART initiation. Repertoires were downsampled to 5000 TRB nucleotide sequences, with summary statistics averaged over 100 downsampling iterations. The analysis kept only TRB sequences whose CDR3 regions were at least seven amino acids long. Diversity was assessed using a clonality score derived from Shannon entropy and using the Gini coefficient. Repertoire networks linked the top 5000 CDR3 amino acid sequences whenever two sequences differed by an edit distance of one. For TRB CDR3 amino acid sequences, antigen specificity groups and MHC restriction were predicted with GLIPH2. To flag known associations with CMV, EBV, HIV or tissue antigens, CDR3 amino acid sequences were compared against VDJdb and McPAS-TCR. Pre-ART, post-ART and control groups were compared with Wilcoxon signed-rank tests and Holm-Bonferroni correction. TCRdb mirrors the immuneACCESS table, restricted to in-frame sequences. Some clones are absent from its copies; in checked studies, under half trace to an unresolved V gene, and the reason for the others is unknown. The DNA was the basis for D and trimming; V, J and clone size are from that table. The sample records 48,000 or so clones, around 80% of which are singletons. The top ten clonotypes cover roughly 3% of the sample.

Including cysteine and phenylalanine, the CDR3 has 15 amino acids. Just the 45-base CDR3 DNA is kept, in frame starting at base 1. Relative to germline, V is 5 bases shorter and J is 4 bases shorter, with 17 bases between their ends. The germline V gene sets CDR1 to SGHTA and CDR2 to FQGNSA. Participants were included only if at least one PBMC sample before ART initiation and at least two post-ART samples were available. Every participant with HIV received treatment in the United States of America. Before DNA extraction, cryopreserved samples of 1-10 million PBMC were thawed and washed. At the time of the earliest PBMC sample, participants with HIV were aged between about 20 and 60 years. PBMC samples were contributed by each participant from 1-4 timepoints before ART initiation and 2-8 timepoints after ART initiation, with a median of 7 samples. Serial HIV viral load, CD4+ T-cell count, ART history and demographic data were obtained for every participant. Genomic DNA was extracted from unsorted PBMC with a Qiagen kit on a QIAcube, with processing performed in batches of 12 samples.

The data originate from a study of long-term antiretroviral therapy in people with HIV (dated by TCRdb to between 2021 and 2023). Notes on the research overall: Collection of the earliest samples took place about a decade ahead of the 2015 WHO recommendation for immediate ART, at a time when ART was typically delayed until CD4 counts fell. This retrospective serial study examined whether starting ART and sustained HIV suppression were associated with changes in the composition and diversity of the TRB repertoire in peripheral blood. From fewer than 35 adults with confirmed HIV infection, the cohort provided approximately 190 cryopreserved PBMC samples, gathered serially across a mean of approximately six years (range 1-12). Of the 30 participants with HIV, approximately twelve were female. No cross-contamination during QIAcube processing turned up in test extractions that ran a monoclonal T-cell line alongside 33 polyclonal samples.

Overall results and qualifications from the work: Samples dated from the mid-2000s to the late 2010s, and the ART regimens used may be less effective than current ones. Expanded TRB clones identified before ART initiation dominated the repertoire across all time points, though the dominance fluctuated and decreased in many PLHIV after ART. Narrower CDR3 length ranges were observed in HIV repertoires than in controls, and an antigen-experienced repertoire with only a slight naive shift after ART was suggested by the network structure. Inferences about post-ART repertoire changes are limited because no data were available on ART adherence, viral resistance or therapy changes. Unsorted PBMC were profiled instead of sorted CD4+ and CD8+ T cells because pre-ART samples had limited cell numbers. A significant increase in TRB diversity was found to be associated with ART initiation, although TRB diversity was observed to remain significantly below that of transplant donor controls even after long-term ART. Owing to limited PBMC availability, only the TCR beta chain was sequenced, without alpha chain pairing.

The source was unsorted PBMCs, collected 0.8 years after starting antiretroviral therapy. The sequence was collected from a woman in her late teens or twenties with HIV. The chain links TRBV7-2 with TRBJ1-2; no D gene can be assigned with confidence. CDR3 loop: CASSEGSPISYGYTF. The nucleotide sequence is given as TGTGCCAGCAGCGAAGGCTCTCCTATCTCCTATGGCTACACCTTC.